A single sample gave rise to the 13 T cell receptor beta chains below, sequenced in a study of STAT3 mutations in large granular lymphocyte leukemia. Overall study results and limits: In T-cell large granular lymphocyte leukemia, about half of patients showed multiple immunodominant subclonotypes.

Repertoires were generated with immunoSEQ multiplex PCR, while TCRdb's copy carries only in-frame clones and drops some. Of approximately 15,000 clones listed, more than 90% were seen once; the top ten hold around 34%. For these receptors, no antigen is known. The sample taken for sequencing was peripheral blood mononuclear cells. The receptors shown here come from a man aged 35 to 55 with T-cell large granular lymphocyte leukemia. Some clones in this sample may be carry-over from other donors' samples.

V usage is TRBV7-2 and J usage is TRBJ2-7; TRBD1 aligns across 8 bases. The CDR3 has 13 amino acids. V was pared by 6 bases and J by 4 bases, with 5 bases of the junction left unmatched. Germline V CDR1 and CDR2: SGHTA, FQGNSA. The CDR3 here is CASSPGGGYEQYF. The CDR3, as DNA: TGTGCCAGCAGTCCAGGGGGCGGGTACGAGCAGTACTTC.

This sequence joins TRBV5-1 and TRBJ2-1, with unresolved D. The germline V gene encodes CDR1 SGHRS and CDR2 YFSETQ. The CDR3 loop spans 13 amino acids. The V and J ends lost 0 bases and 4 bases respectively, with 5 bases between them. The CDR3 nucleotides are TGCGCCAGCAGCTTGGTGTATTACAATGAGCAGTTCTTC. It yields the protein CASSLVYYNEQFF.

This clone was seen just once. CDR3 amino acids: CASRPTTGGHSQYF. CDR3 nucleotide sequence: TGCGCCAGCAGACCTACGACAGGAGGGCATTCGCAGTATTTT. The genes are TRBV4-1 and TRBJ2-3; D may correspond to TRBD1 or TRBD2 (6 bases each). The CDR3 is 14 amino acids. Germline values: CDR1 MGHRA, CDR2 YSYEKL. V gave up 6 bases and J gave up 10 bases, with 20 bases separating them.

J is TRBJ1-2 and V is TRBV28; 8 bases fit TRBD1. Per germline, CDR1 MDHEN and CDR2 SYDVKM. The trim removed 6 bases at V and 3 bases at J, leaving 12 bases unmatched. The CDR3 is made up of 16 amino acids. The DNA for the CDR3 is TGTGCCAGCAGAGGGGGGCCAGGGGGCGAAGACTATGGCTACACCTTC. Protein: CASRGGPGGEDYGYTF.

This chain links TRBV18 with TRBJ1-1, with unresolved D. Trimming stripped 1 base from V and 0 bases from J, with 6 bases between. The CDR3 consists of 14 residues. Looked up from germline, CDR1 is KGHSH and CDR2 is LQKENI. The CDR3 DNA sequence: TGTGCCAGCTCACCACAGGGCATGAACACTGAAGCTTTCTTT. It is translated as CASSPQGMNTEAFF.

This clone has just a few counts. This sequence joins TRBV7-9 and TRBJ1-2, with 9 bases aligning to TRBD1. The germline V gene encodes CDR1 SEHNR and CDR2 FQNEAQ (reference sequence). The CDR3 consists of 15 residues. The ends lost 3 bases at V and 0 bases at J; junction bases unmatched: 2. The CDR3 sequence is CASSFGQGTNYGYTF. The CDR3 bases are TGTGCCAGCAGCTTTGGACAGGGGACTAACTATGGCTACACCTTC.

This chain uses TRBV28 with TRBJ1-6; no definite D call. The germline V gene encodes CDR1 MDHEN and CDR2 SYDVKM. The V and J ends lost 5 bases and 5 bases respectively, with 13 bases between them. The CDR3 length is 15 residues. The DNA for the CDR3 is TGTGCCAGCAGTCCCGGGAGGGCGGATAATTCACCCCTCCACTTT. Amino acids: CASSPGRADNSPLHF. Together with reference TRBV28 and TRBJ1-6, the CDR3 gives the full variable domain: DVKVTQSSRYLVKRTGEKVFLECVQDMDHENMFWYRQDPGLGLRLIYFSYDVKMKEKGDIPEGYSVSREKKERFSLILESASTNQTSMYLCASSPGRADNSPLHFGNGTRLTVT.

The chain has TRBV5-6 and TRBJ2-5, with D hard to call. The germline V gene has CDR1 SGHDT and CDR2 YYEEEE. V dropped 1 base and J dropped 0 bases, with 10 bases sitting between them. The CDR3 sequence is 15 residues long. The CDR3: CASSLSVPYQETQYF. CDR3 in DNA: TGTGCCAGCAGCTTGTCCGTACCGTACCAAGAGACCCAGTACTTC.

V gene TRBV19 combines with J gene TRBJ2-3; D unclear. V dropped 7 bases and J dropped 0 bases, with 14 bases sitting between them. Germline-derived CDR1 and CDR2 are LNHDA and SQIVND (reference sequence). CDR3 length equals 15 residues. The CDR3 bases are TGTGCCAGTAATCGTAGGTACCCTAGCACAGATACGCAGTATTTT. Translated: CASNRRYPSTDTQYF.

The chain joins TRBV6-5 to TRBJ1-2, with TRBD1 matching 7 bases. The CDR3 is 14 amino acids. After removal of 8 bases from V and 4 bases from J, the junction contained 10 bases not matched to a gene. CDR1 MNHEY and CDR2 SVGAGI come from the germline V gene. The CDR3 loop is CASPNRGQSYGYTF. CDR3 DNA sequence: TGTGCCAGCCCTAATCGGGGACAGAGCTATGGCTACACCTTC.

J is TRBJ2-5 and V is TRBV29-1; perhaps TRBD2 as D (8 bases). CDR3 length equals 15 residues. V lost 6 bases to trimming and J lost 4 bases, with 21 bases between them. Germline loops: CDR1 SQVTM, CDR2 ANQGSEA. CDR3 residues: CSVATGAAGGETQYF. The CDR3 DNA is TGCAGCGTAGCCACAGGGGCGGCGGGGGGAGAGACCCAGTACTTC.

V and J are TRBV5-1 and TRBJ2-5; the match to TRBD2 covers 14 bases. CDR3 size: 18 residues. Germline V gives CDR1 SGHRS, CDR2 YFSETQ. Unmatched junction bases numbered 6, after V lost 0 bases and J lost 2 bases. The CDR3 DNA reads as TGCGCCAGCAGCTTGGTGACTAGCGGGGGGGCGGGTCAAGAGACCCAGTACTTC. It specifies CASSLVTSGGAGQETQYF.

V gene TRBV7-9 combines with J gene TRBJ1-3; 12 bases line up with TRBD1. Trimming removed 5 bases from V and 15 bases from J; junction bases left unmatched: 8. CDR1 and CDR2 (germline): SEHNR, FQNEAQ (reference sequence). This CDR3 comprises 13 residues. The CDR3 reads CASSGDRGPNSYF. CDR3 nucleotide sequence: TGTGCCAGCAGCGGGGACAGGGGGCCCAACTCATATTTT. The entire variable domain, with the rest obtained from reference TRBV7-9 and TRBJ1-3, is as follows: DTGVSQNPRHKITKRGQNVTFRCDPISEHNRLYWYRQTLGQGPEFLTYFQNEAQLEKSRLLSDRFSAERPKGSFSTLEIQRTEQGDSAMYLCASSGDRGPNSYFGEGSWLTVV.